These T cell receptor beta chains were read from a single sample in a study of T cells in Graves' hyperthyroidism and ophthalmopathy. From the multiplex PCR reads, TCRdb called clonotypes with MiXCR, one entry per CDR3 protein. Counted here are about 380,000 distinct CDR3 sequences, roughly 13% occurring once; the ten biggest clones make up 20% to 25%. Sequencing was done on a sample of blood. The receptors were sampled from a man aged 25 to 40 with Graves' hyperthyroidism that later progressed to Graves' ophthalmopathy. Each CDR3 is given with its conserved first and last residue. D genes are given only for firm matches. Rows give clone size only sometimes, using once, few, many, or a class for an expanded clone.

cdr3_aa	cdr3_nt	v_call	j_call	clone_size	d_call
CSARHQTGVYGYTF	TGCAGTGCTAGACATCAGACAGGAGTATACGGCTACACCTTC	TRBV20-1	TRBJ1-2	NA	NA
CASSLYPSGGGQVHTDTQYF	TGTGCCAGCAGTTTATACCCTAGCGGGGGCGGACAGGTCCACACAGATACGCAGTATTTT	TRBV28	TRBJ2-3	many	TRBD2
CASSERYLGTDTQYF	TGTGCCAGCAGTGAACGGTACTTGGGGACAGATACGCAGTATTTT	TRBV2	TRBJ2-3	many	NA
CASRGTEYGYTF	TGTGCCAGTCGGGGGACGGAGTATGGCTACACCTTC	TRBV12-3/TRBV12-4	TRBJ1-2	many	NA
CASSPVPTGGSGANVLTF	TGTGCCAGCAGCCCGGTACCGACAGGGGGAAGTGGGGCCAACGTCCTGACTTTC	TRBV7-3	TRBJ2-6	few	TRBD1
CASSPRTSGGRNEQFF	TGTGCCAGCAGCCCCCGGACTAGCGGGGGGAGGAATGAGCAGTTCTTC	TRBV3-1	TRBJ2-1	many	TRBD2
CASRKGGTDTQYF	TGTGCCAGCAGAAAGGGGGGCACAGATACGCAGTATTTT	TRBV7-9	TRBJ2-3	NA	NA
CASSLAHSARATYNEQFF	TGTGCCAGCAGCTTAGCCCATTCGGCCCGAGCAACATACAATGAGCAGTTCTTC	TRBV7-8	TRBJ2-1	NA	NA
CASSFGRTNNEKLFF	TGTGCCAGCAGCTTCGGGCGGACGAATAATGAAAAACTGTTTTTT	TRBV7-9	TRBJ1-4	NA	NA
CASSPVGSGGRDTQYF	TGTGCCAGCAGCCCGGTTGGTAGCGGGGGTCGGGATACGCAGTATTTT	TRBV3-1	TRBJ2-3	few	TRBD2
CASSLEVLWGRTEAFF	TGTGCCAGCAGCTTAGAAGTTTTGTGGGGTCGAACTGAAGCTTTCTTT	TRBV7-9	TRBJ1-1	many	NA
CASSTTGGGEQFF	TGTGCCAGCAGTACCACAGGGGGCGGCGAGCAGTTCTTC	TRBV6-1	TRBJ2-1	NA	TRBD1
CASSPSTGVDEQFF	TGTGCCAGCTCACCATCGACAGGGGTCGATGAGCAGTTCTTC	TRBV18	TRBJ2-1	few	TRBD1
CAISESHPSYNSPLHF	TGTGCCATCAGTGAGTCTCACCCCTCCTATAATTCACCCCTCCACTTT	TRBV10-3	TRBJ1-6	NA	NA
CASSFRGQGETQYF	TGCGCCAGCAGCTTTCGGGGACAGGGGGAGACCCAGTACTTC	TRBV5-1	TRBJ2-5	NA	TRBD1
CASSLMAQWDQWVNTEAFF	TGTGCCAGCAGTTTAATGGCCCAGTGGGACCAATGGGTGAACACTGAAGCTTTCTTT	TRBV28	TRBJ1-1	many	NA
CSVNPGQGFSYTF	TGCAGCGTTAATCCGGGACAGGGATTCAGCTACACCTTC	TRBV29-1	TRBJ1-2	many	TRBD1
CASRFGTLSRDTQYF	TGTGCCAGCAGGTTTGGGACCCTAAGTAGAGATACGCAGTATTTT	TRBV2	TRBJ2-3	NA	NA
CASSQDGGPYWEQYF	TGTGCCAGCAGCCAAGACGGGGGGCCATATTGGGAGCAGTACTTC	TRBV14	TRBJ2-7	NA	NA
CASRSSSTGGYTEAFF	TGTGCCAGCAGGAGCTCCTCGACAGGGGGCTACACTGAAGCTTTCTTT	TRBV3-1	TRBJ1-1	many	TRBD1